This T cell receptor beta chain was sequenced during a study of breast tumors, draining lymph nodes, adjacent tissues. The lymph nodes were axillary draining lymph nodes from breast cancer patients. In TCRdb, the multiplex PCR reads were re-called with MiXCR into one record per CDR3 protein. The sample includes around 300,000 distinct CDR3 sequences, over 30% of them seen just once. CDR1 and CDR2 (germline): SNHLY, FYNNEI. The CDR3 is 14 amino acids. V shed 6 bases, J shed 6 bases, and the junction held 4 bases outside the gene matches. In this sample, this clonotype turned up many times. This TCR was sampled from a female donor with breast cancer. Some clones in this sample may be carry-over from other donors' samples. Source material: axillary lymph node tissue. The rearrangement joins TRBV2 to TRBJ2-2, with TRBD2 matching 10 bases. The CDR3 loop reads CASRLAGKAGELFF. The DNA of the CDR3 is TGTGCCAGCAGACTAGCGGGAAAAGCCGGGGAGCTGTTTTTT.